Listed below are T cell receptor beta chains from one sample, sequenced in a study of CD8+CD57+ T cells in acquired aplastic anemia. Each CDR3 protein is one row after TCRdb ran MiXCR on the reads. The repertoire includes approximately 250,000 distinct CDR3 sequences, 70% to 85% of them detected once, and over 35% sits in the top ten. The sequencing sample was made of sorted CD4+, CD8+, or CD8+CD57+ T cells (not recorded which) from PBMCs. These receptors were obtained from a human donor with aplastic anemia. Both conserved end residues are part of each CDR3.

v_gene,j_gene,CDR3aa
TRBV9,TRBJ2-1,CASSVGSQGYYIEQFF
TRBV5-5,TRBJ2-3,CASSLELAGGTDTQYF
TRBV7-9,TRBJ1-1,CASSLAAPEAFF
TRBV2,TRBJ2-2,CASLDGDTGALFF
TRBV2,TRBJ2-3,CASSPPTGDHTDTQYF
TRBV7-3,TRBJ1-1,CASRLSGRGQDEAFF
TRBV15,TRBJ2-3,CATSWAGGPDTQYF
TRBV7-9,TRBJ2-3,CASSRRSSGETDTQYF
TRBV2,TRBJ2-5,CASSEGRKQETQYF
TRBV7-4,TRBJ1-1,CASSVLVTSSASGF
TRBV7-9,TRBJ1-1,CASSLSGVGQDEAFF